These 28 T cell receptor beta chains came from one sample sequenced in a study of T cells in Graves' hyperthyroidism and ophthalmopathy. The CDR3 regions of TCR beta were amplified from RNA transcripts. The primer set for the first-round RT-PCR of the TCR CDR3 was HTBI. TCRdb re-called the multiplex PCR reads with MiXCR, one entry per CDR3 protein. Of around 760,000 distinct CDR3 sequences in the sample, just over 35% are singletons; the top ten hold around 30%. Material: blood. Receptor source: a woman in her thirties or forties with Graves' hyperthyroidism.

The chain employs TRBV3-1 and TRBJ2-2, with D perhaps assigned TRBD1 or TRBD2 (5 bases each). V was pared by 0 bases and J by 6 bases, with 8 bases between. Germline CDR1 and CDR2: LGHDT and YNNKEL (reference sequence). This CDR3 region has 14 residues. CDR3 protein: CASSQDTGPGELFF. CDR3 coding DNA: TGTGCCAGCAGCCAAGACACGGGGCCCGGGGAGCTGTTTTTT.

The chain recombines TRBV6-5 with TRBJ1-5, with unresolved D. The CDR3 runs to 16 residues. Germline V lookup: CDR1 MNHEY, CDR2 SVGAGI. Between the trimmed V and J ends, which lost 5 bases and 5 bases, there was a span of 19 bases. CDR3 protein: CASSPRWHGLDQPQHF. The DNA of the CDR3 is TGTGCCAGCAGTCCTAGATGGCACGGATTAGATCAGCCCCAGCATTTT.

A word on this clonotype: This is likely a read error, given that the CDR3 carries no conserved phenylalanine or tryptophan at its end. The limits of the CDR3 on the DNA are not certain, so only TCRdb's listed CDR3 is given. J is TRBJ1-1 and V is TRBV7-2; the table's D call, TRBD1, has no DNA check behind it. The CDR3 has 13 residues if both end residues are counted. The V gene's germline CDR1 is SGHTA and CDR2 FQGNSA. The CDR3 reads CASSPRAGQQTEA.

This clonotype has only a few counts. The CDR3 here is CASSLSLNSGNTIYF. CDR3 in DNA: TGTGCCAGCAGTTTATCTCTCAACTCTGGAAACACCATATATTTT. V is TRBV6-6 and J is TRBJ1-3; D is unresolved. Trimming took 4 bases from V and 0 from J, leaving 10 bases between them. From germline, CDR1 is MNHNY and CDR2 SVGAGI (reference sequence). This CDR3 spans 15 amino acids.

Here the CDR3 DNA reads TGTGCCATCAGCCAAAACAGGGTCACTGAAGCTTTCTTT. Protein: CAISQNRVTEAFF. The chain uses TRBV10-3 and TRBJ1-1, with D perhaps matching TRBD1 (6 bases). V was clipped by 6 bases and J by 4 bases, with 12 bases between them. From germline, CDR1 is ENHRY and CDR2 SYGVKD. This CDR3 has 13 residues.

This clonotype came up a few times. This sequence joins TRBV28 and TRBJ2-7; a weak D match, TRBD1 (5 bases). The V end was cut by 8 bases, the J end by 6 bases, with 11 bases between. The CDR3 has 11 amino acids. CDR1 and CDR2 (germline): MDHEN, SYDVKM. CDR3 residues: CASGAGCEQYF. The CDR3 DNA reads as TGTGCCAGCGGGGCAGGGTGCGAGCAGTACTTC.

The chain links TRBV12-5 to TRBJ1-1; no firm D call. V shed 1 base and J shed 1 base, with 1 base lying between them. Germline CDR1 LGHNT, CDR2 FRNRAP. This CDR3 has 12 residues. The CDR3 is CASGLGNTEAFF. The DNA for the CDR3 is TGTGCTAGTGGTTTGGGGAACACTGAAGCTTTCTTT.

The CDR3 sequence is CAGSSNNEQFF. Written as DNA, the CDR3 is TGCGCGGGGAGCAGCAACAATGAGCAGTTCTTC. The rearrangement links TRBV29-1 to TRBJ2-7; D may be TRBD2 (6 bases). The closer fit of TRBJ2-1 to the DNA end suggests the J call may be wrong. Germline assignment: CDR1 SQVTM and CDR2 ANQGSEA. CDR3 length equals 11 residues.

CDR3: CATSSPTGSNQPQHF. CDR3 nucleotides: TGTGCCACCAGCAGTCCGACAGGGTCGAATCAGCCCCAGCATTTT. The chain employs TRBV15 and TRBJ1-5; 7 bases agree with TRBD1. Germline V gene lookup returns CDR1 LNHNV and CDR2 YYDKDF (reference sequence). V gave up 3 bases and J gave up 4 bases; unmatched junction bases: 6. This CDR3 spans 15 amino acids.

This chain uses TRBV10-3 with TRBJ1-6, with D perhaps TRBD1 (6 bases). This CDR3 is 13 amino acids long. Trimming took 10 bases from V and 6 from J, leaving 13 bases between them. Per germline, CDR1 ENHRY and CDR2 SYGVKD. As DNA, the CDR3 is TGTGCCACAGCACAGGACAGTAATTCACCCCTCCACTTT. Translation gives CATAQDSNSPLHF.

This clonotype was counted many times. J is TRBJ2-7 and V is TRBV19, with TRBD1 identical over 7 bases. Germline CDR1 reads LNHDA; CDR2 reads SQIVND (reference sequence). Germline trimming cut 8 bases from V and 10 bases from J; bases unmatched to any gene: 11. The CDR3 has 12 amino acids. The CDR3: CASGPNRQGQYF. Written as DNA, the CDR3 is TGTGCCAGTGGCCCCAACCGACAGGGCCAGTACTTC.

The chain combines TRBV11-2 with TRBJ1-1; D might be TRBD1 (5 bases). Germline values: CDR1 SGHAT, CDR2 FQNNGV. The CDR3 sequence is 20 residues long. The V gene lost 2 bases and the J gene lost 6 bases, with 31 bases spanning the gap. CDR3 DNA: TGTGCCAGCAGCTTATATGCCAGCAGCTTGTCCCCAGGGAATTTCGCTGAAGCTTTCTTT. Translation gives CASSLYASSLSPGNFAEAFF.

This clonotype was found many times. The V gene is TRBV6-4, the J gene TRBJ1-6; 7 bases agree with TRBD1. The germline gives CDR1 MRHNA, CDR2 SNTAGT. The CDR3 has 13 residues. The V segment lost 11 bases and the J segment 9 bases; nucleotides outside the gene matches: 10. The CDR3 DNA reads TGTGCCGGGCCAAGACAGGGAGGTTCACCCCTCCACTTT. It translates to CAGPRQGGSPLHF.

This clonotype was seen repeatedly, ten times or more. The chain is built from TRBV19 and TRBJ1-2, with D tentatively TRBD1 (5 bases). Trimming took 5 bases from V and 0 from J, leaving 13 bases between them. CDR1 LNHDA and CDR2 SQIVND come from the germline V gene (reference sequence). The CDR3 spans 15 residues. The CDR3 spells CASSLAGKANYGYTF. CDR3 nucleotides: TGTGCCAGTAGTCTCGCAGGGAAAGCTAACTATGGCTACACCTTC. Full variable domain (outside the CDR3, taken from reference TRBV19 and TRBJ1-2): DGGITQSPKYLFRKEGQNVTLSCEQNLNHDAMYWYRQDPGQGLRLIYYSQIVNDFQKGDIAEGYSVSREKKESFPLTVTSAQKNPTAFYLCASSLAGKANYGYTFGSGTRLTVV.

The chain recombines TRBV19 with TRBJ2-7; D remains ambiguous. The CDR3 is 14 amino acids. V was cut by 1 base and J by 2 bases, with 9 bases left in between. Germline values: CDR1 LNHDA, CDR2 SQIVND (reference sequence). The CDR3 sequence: CASSIGAAPYEQYF. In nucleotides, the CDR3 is TGTGCCAGTAGTATAGGCGCAGCCCCCTACGAGCAGTACTTC.

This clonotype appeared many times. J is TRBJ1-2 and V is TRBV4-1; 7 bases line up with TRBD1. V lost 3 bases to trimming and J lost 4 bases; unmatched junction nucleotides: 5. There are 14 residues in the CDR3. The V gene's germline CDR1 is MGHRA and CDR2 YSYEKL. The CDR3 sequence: CASSQTGWGYGYTF. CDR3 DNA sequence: TGCGCCAGCAGCCAGACAGGGTGGGGCTATGGCTACACCTTC.

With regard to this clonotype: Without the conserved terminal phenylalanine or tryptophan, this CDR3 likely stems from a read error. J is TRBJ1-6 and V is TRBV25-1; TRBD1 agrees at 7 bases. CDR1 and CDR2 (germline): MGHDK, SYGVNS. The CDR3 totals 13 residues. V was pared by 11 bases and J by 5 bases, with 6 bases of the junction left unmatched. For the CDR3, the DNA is TGTGCCCGTCTCGGGACAGATAATTCACCCCTCCACCTT. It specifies CARLGTDNSPLHL.

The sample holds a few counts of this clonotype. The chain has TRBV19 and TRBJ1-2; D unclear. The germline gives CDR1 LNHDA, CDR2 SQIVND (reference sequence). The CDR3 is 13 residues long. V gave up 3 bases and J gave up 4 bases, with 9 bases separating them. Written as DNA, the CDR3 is TGTGCCAGTAGTATTCCGGCTAGCTATGGCTACACCTTC. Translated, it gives CASSIPASYGYTF.

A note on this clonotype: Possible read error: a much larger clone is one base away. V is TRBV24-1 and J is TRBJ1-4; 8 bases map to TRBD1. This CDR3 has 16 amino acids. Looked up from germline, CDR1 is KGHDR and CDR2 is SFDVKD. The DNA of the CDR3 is TGTGCCTCCAGTGATTCGGGGACAGGCCCTGAGGAAAAACTGTTTTTT. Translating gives CASSDSGTGPEEKLFF.

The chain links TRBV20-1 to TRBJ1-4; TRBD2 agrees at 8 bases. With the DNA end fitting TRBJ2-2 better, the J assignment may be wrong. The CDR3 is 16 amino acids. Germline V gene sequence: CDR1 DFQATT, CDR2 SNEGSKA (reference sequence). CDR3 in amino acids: CSASPSGGLNTGELFF. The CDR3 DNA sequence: TGCAGTGCTAGCCCCAGCGGGGGACTGAACACCGGGGAGCTGTTTTTT.

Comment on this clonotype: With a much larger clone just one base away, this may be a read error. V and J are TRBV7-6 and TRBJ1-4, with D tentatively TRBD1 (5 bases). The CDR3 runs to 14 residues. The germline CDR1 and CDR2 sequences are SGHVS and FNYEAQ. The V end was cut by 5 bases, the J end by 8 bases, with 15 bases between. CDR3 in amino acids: CASSPDGTNEKLFF. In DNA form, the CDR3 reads TGTGCCAGCAGCCCCGACGGGACGAACGAAAAACTGTTTTTT. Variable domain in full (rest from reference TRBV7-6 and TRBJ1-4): GAGVSQSPRYKVTKRGQDVALRCDPISGHVSLYWYRQALGQGPEFLTYFNYEAQQDKSGLPNDRFSAERPEGSISTLTIQRTEQRDSAMYRCASSPDGTNEKLFFGSGTQLSVL.

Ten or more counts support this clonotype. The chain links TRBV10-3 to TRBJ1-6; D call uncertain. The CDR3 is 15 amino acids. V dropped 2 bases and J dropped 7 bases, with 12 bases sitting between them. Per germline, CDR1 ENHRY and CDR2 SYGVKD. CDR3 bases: TGTGCCATCAGTGAGCTGGACCTGGGGAATTCACCCCTCCACTTT. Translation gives CAISELDLGNSPLHF.

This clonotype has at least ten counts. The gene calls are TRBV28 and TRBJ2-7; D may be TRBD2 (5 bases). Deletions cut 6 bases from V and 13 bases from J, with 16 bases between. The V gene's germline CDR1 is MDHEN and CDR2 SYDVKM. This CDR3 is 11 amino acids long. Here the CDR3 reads CASSLDYVRYF. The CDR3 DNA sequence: TGTGCCAGCAGCTTAGACTACGTACGATACTTC.

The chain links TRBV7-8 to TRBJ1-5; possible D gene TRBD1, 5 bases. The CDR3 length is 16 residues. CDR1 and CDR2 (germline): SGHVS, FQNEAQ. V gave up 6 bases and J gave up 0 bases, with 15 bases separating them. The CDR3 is CASRPGGTFSNQPQHF. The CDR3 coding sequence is TGTGCCAGCAGGCCGGGGGGGACTTTTAGCAATCAGCCCCAGCATTTT.

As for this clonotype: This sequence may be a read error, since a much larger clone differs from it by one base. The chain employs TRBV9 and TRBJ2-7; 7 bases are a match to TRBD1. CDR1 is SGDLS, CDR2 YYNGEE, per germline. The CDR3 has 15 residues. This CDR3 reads CASSVDRGSYHEQCF. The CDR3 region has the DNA TGTGCCAGCAGCGTAGACAGGGGCAGTTACCACGAGCAGTGCTTC.

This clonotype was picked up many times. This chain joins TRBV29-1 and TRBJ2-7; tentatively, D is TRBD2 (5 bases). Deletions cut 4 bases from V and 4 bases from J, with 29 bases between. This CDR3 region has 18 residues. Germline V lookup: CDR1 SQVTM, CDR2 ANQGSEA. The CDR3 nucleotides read TGCAGCGTTGCTCTGGGCTCGAGGGATGGCTCACACCTTTACGAGCAGTACTTC. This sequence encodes CSVALGSRDGSHLYEQYF.

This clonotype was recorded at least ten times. CDR3 coding DNA: TGTGCCAGCGTTACTACAGGGATCGGGGCCAACGTCCTGACTTTC. As protein: CASVTTGIGANVLTF. V gene TRBV7-9 combines with J gene TRBJ2-6, with D perhaps matching TRBD1 (6 bases). CDR1 is SEHNR and CDR2 is FQNEAQ in the germline V gene (reference sequence). The CDR3 loop spans 15 amino acids. V was shortened by 8 bases and J by 4 bases, with 15 bases between the two germline ends.

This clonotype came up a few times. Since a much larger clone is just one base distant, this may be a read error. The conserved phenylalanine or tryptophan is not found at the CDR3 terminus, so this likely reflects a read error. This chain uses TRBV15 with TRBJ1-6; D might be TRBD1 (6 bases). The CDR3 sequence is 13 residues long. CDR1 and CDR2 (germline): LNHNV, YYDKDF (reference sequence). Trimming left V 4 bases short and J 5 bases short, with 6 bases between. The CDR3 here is CATSTGDNSPLHS. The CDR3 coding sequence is TGTGCCACCAGCACAGGGGATAATTCACCCCTCCACTCT.